This note documents a single T cell receptor beta chain sequence. This clone showed up just once. Its antigen is still unknown. Base quality data are lacking; no much larger clone is found one base away. Looking up the germline V gene (reference sequence) yields CDR1 PRHDT and CDR2 FYEKMQ. The germline V end is reduced by 5 bases and the J end by 5 bases; junction bases left unmatched: 8. The cysteine opens and the phenylalanine closes a CDR3 of 14 amino acids. Kept here is only the CDR3 DNA, which spans 42 bases and is read in frame from base 1. The entry originates in a study of T cell repertoires in ileal Crohn's disease (dated by TCRdb to the late 2010s). As for the study more broadly: The median duration of disease was 7.9 years, and at the time of surgery about a third of patients were active smokers. Endoscopic postoperative recurrence was defined by a Rutgeerts score above i0. M6 samples were neoterminal ileum biopsies taken at postoperative colonoscopy. TCR repertoire analysis was done in 50 or so Crohn's disease patients from a prospective multicentre cohort. Surgery was performed for a complication in all patients, with stricturing disease in approximately 60% and penetrating disease in approximately 40%. A total of some 170 mucosal samples from around 60 patients were sequenced, collected from several sites on the surgical specimen as well as at postoperative endoscopy. The study ran alongside a multicentre cohort designed to identify predictors of early endoscopic recurrence after ileocolonic resection. Roughly half of the patients were given postoperative therapy, with 18 on anti-TNF agents and 10 to 12 on thiopurines.

Reading the label with the study, this specimen's time point is: neoterminal ileum biopsy at postoperative endoscopy, about 6 months after surgery. Eligible patients were adults with ileal or ileocolonic Crohn's disease who had an indication for ileocolonic resection. Whole ileal mucosal biopsies were kept frozen at -80 degrees C prior to DNA extraction. Genomic DNA was extracted from frozen whole biopsies with a TRizol-based method and quantified on a NanoDrop 2000 spectrophotometer. Overall study results and their limits: Postoperative endoscopy was performed at varying times within the first year after surgery, with a median delay of roughly 6.3 months. Patients who were active smokers at surgery had a significantly higher proportion of clonal expansions than non-smokers (approximately 26% vs 17%, p=0.02). Compared with CD4 T cells, sorted CD8 T cells contained more high-frequency clones, which suggests that the mucosal expansions were mostly CD8. Higher percentages of high-frequency clones at the time of surgery were linked to endoscopic recurrence, and every patient with clonality above 26.8% (18/57) had recurrence. Mucosal CD4 and CD8 T cells were sorted and sequenced only in a subgroup of patients, whose size was not stated.

For commercial TCRB immunosequencing, about 500 nanograms of biopsy DNA were submitted for each sample. Adaptive Biotechnology amplified the CDR3 regions from genomic DNA with a two-step multiplex PCR designed to control amplification bias. In the first PCR, primers covered every V and J gene segment, and in the second PCR, barcodes and Illumina adapters were added. CDR3 libraries were sequenced using an Illumina instrument. Per the source publication's procedure: The analysis used both the pipelines supplied by the vendor and custom analysis of the raw data in R/Bioconductor with R version 3.3.0. Clonality, which ranges from 0 to 1, was calculated as the inverse of the normalised Shannon entropy across all productive clones. High-frequency clones were defined as the share of the repertoire taken up by the top 100 clones, keeping only clones that passed a 95% confidence test. The Simpson index measured repertoire diversity, and the Morisita-Horn index measured overlap between samples. The clones in this table, taken by TCRdb from immuneACCESS, are in-frame only. Not every clone is retained; where verified, under half of the shortfall comes from an unresolved V gene, and the cause of the rest is unknown. V, J and clone size derive from that table, while D and trimming were established from the DNA sequence. Present in this sample are 15,000 to 20,000 clones, 55% to 85% of which were seen just once. The biggest ten clones account for approximately 3.9% of the sample.

This TCR was recovered from an adult with Crohn's disease. The V and J genes are TRBV13 and TRBJ2-7; 8 of the junction bases match TRBD2. The sample was ileal tissue. The DNA reads TGTGCCAGCAGCCAGGAGCGGGGGCGGAACGAGCAGTACTTC. Translated, it gives CASSQERGRNEQYF.